The 13 T cell receptor beta chains below were found in one sample sequenced in a study of T cell changes during pregnancy in multiple sclerosis. The protocol was immunoSEQ multiplex PCR, while the TCRdb copy is restricted to in-frame clones and leaves out a portion. The repertoire holds about 43,000 clones, with approximately 91% as singletons. The sample consisted of PBMCs (not recorded whether the cells were cultured). The receptors here all came from a female donor with multiple sclerosis, enrolled in a pregnancy study.

CDR3 DNA sequence: TGTGCCAGCAGCCACCTTACACTAAACACTGAAGCTTTCTTT. This translates into CASSHLTLNTEAFF. The chain combines TRBV5-4 with TRBJ1-1; D unresolved. This CDR3 has 14 residues. V lost 4 bases to trimming and J lost 2 bases, with 12 bases between them. Germline-derived CDR1 and CDR2 are SGHNT and YYREEE (reference sequence).

V and J are TRBV11-2 and TRBJ1-2; D is ambiguous. The CDR3 runs to 12 residues. Trimming took 10 bases from V and 5 from J, leaving 14 bases between them. CDR1 is SGHAT and CDR2 is FQNNGV in the germline V gene. Here the CDR3 DNA reads TGTGCCATCTCGATAGGGTCATATGGCTACACCTTC. This codes for CAISIGSYGYTF.

The rearrangement joins TRBV19 to TRBJ2-7, with unresolved D. The CDR3 contains 15 residues. Germline lookup yields CDR1 LNHDA and CDR2 SQIVND (reference sequence). The V and J ends lost 5 bases and 3 bases respectively, with 17 bases between them. The CDR3 reads CASSSPGASIYEQYF. DNA of the CDR3: TGTGCCAGTAGTTCCCCAGGAGCTTCTATCTACGAGCAGTACTTC.

The CDR3 sequence: CASSVEVPTGRETQYF. In DNA, the CDR3 is TGTGCCAGCAGCGTAGAGGTCCCGACAGGGAGGGAGACCCAGTACTTC. V gene TRBV9 combines with J gene TRBJ2-5, with D perhaps TRBD1 (7 bases). CDR1 is SGDLS and CDR2 is YYNGEE in the germline V gene. The CDR3 length is 16 residues. V was clipped by 0 bases and J by 5 bases, with 17 bases between them. Based on the CDR3 plus reference TRBV9 and TRBJ2-5, the full variable domain is DSGVTQTPKHLITATGQRVTLRCSPRSGDLSVYWYQQSLDQGLQFLIQYYNGEERAKGNILERFSAQQFPDLHSELNLSSLELGDSALYFCASSVEVPTGRETQYFGPGTRLLVL.

V gene TRBV6-1 combines with J gene TRBJ2-1, with 9 positions matching TRBD2. V lost 2 bases and J lost 9; bases outside the gene matches: 8. Per the germline V gene, CDR1 is MNHNS and CDR2 is SASEGT. The CDR3 totals 15 residues. The CDR3 DNA sequence: TGTGCCAGCAGTGAATTAGCGGGAGTTGTAGGTGAGCAGTTCTTC. It yields the protein CASSELAGVVGEQFF.

V and J are TRBV28 and TRBJ1-2; D is perhaps TRBD1 (5 bases). Deletions cut 2 bases from V and 4 bases from J, with 11 bases between. CDR3 length: 14 amino acids. Per germline, CDR1 MDHEN and CDR2 SYDVKM. DNA of the CDR3: TGTGCCAGCAGTTTAGACAGCCCAGGCTATGGCTACACCTTC. It is translated as CASSLDSPGYGYTF.

The rearrangement uses TRBV7-2 and TRBJ2-7; tentatively, D is TRBD2 (5 bases). Trimming removed 5 bases from V and 2 bases from J, with 16 bases in between. From germline, CDR1 is SGHTA and CDR2 FQGNSA. The CDR3 consists of 15 residues. The CDR3 bases are TGTGCCAGCAGCCTTACCGCTGACGGGGCCTACGAGCAGTACTTC. The encoded protein is CASSLTADGAYEQYF.

The chain carries TRBV19 and TRBJ2-7; a weak D match, TRBD2 (5 bases). The V end was cut by 1 base, the J end by 6 bases, with 13 bases between. The CDR3 extends over 14 amino acids. The germline CDR1 and CDR2 sequences are LNHDA and SQIVND (reference sequence). The CDR3 sequence: CASSIVGAAGEQYF. DNA of the CDR3: TGTGCCAGTAGTATAGTAGGAGCGGCAGGCGAGCAGTACTTC.

The genes are TRBV7-9 and TRBJ1-1, with D hard to call. Looked up from germline, CDR1 is SEHNR and CDR2 is FQNEAQ (reference sequence). The CDR3 is made up of 13 amino acids. Trimming left V 1 base short and J 10 bases short, with 13 bases between. CDR3 sequence reads: CASSLDYGLGAFF. CDR3 DNA sequence: TGTGCCAGCAGCTTAGATTACGGGTTAGGAGCTTTCTTT.

Only one count was recorded for this clone. V usage is TRBV19 and J usage is TRBJ1-1; TRBD1 aligns across 7 bases. The ends lost 7 bases at V and 6 bases at J; junction bases unmatched: 17. The CDR3 is 16 amino acids. CDR1 and CDR2 (germline): LNHDA, SQIVND (reference sequence). The CDR3 is CASTNSAAGGQPEAFF. CDR3 nucleotide sequence: TGTGCCAGTACCAATTCCGCAGCGGGGGGACAGCCTGAAGCTTTCTTT.

This chain uses TRBV5-1 with TRBJ2-7; 7 nucleotides align to TRBD2. Losses at the gene ends were 1 base for V and 0 bases for J; bases not matched to a gene: 4. CDR1 is SGHRS, CDR2 YFSETQ, per germline. There are 15 residues in the CDR3. For the CDR3, the DNA is TGCGCCAGCAGCTTGACTAGCGCGCCCTCCTACGAGCAGTACTTC. It translates to CASSLTSAPSYEQYF.

J is TRBJ1-1 and V is TRBV5-1; D not resolved. The CDR3 is made up of 13 amino acids. Per germline, CDR1 SGHRS and CDR2 YFSETQ. Trimming stripped 0 bases from V and 3 bases from J, with 6 bases between. The CDR3 region is CASSLERDTEAFF. As DNA, the CDR3 is TGCGCCAGCAGCTTGGAGAGAGACACTGAAGCTTTCTTT. The full variable domain, in which reference TRBV5-1 and TRBJ1-1 provide the parts outside the CDR3, is KAGVTQTPRYLIKTRGQQVTLSCSPISGHRSVSWYQQTPGQGLQFLFEYFSETQRNKGNFPGRFSGRQFSNSRSEMNVSTLELGDSALYLCASSLERDTEAFFGQGTRLTVV.

This sequence joins TRBV29-1 and TRBJ2-1; TRBD1 agrees at 9 bases. CDR1 is SQVTM and CDR2 is ANQGSEA in the germline V gene. The CDR3 sequence is 22 residues long. The V gene end was trimmed by 4 bases and the J gene end by 7 bases; junction bases not matched to a gene: 32. This chain's CDR3 is CSVGELPRVRPREDRGGNEQFF. As DNA, the CDR3 is TGCAGCGTTGGGGAACTCCCTCGCGTGAGGCCTCGTGAGGACAGGGGAGGGAATGAGCAGTTCTTC.